This T cell receptor beta chain derives from a study of T cell repertoires in cytomegalovirus infection. Study-wide points: Summed frequency of public TCR beta families distinguished CMV carriers with the relevant HLA.

One entry per CDR3 protein, called by TCRdb with MiXCR from the reads. The sample shows 490,000 or so distinct CDR3 sequences, around 11% of them seen only once. Germline CDR1 SGHDT, CDR2 YYEEEE. The CDR3 consists of 12 residues. The V segment lost 3 bases and the J segment 5 bases; nucleotides outside the gene matches: 0. This clonotype was recorded at least ten times. What it binds is unknown. V is TRBV5-6 and J is TRBJ2-3; 7 bases fit TRBD1. This clonotype was sampled from a human donor in good health (CMV status not recorded). Some clones in this sample may be carry-over from other donors' samples. Sequencing was carried out using PBMCs. CDR3 in amino acids: CASSWDRDTQYF. CDR3 DNA sequence: TGTGCCAGCAGCTGGGACAGAGATACGCAGTATTTT. The whole variable domain, remainder taken from reference TRBV5-6 and TRBJ2-3, is DAGVTQSPTHLIKTRGQQVTLRCSPKSGHDTVSWYQQALGQGPQFIFQYYEEEERQRGNFPDRFSGHQFPNYSSELNVNALLLGDSALYLCASSWDRDTQYFGPGTRLTVL.